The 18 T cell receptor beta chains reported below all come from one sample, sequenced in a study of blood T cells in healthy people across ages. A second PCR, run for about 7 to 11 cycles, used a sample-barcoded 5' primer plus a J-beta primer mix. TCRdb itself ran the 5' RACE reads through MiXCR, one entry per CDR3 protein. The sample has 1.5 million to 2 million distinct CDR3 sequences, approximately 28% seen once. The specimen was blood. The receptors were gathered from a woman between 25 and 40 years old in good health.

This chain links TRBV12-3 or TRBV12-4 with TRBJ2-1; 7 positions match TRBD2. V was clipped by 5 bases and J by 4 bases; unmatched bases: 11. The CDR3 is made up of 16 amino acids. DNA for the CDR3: TGTGCCAGCAGTCCCCCCGGTATAGCGGGTTACAATGAGCAGTTCTTC. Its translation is CASSPPGIAGYNEQFF.

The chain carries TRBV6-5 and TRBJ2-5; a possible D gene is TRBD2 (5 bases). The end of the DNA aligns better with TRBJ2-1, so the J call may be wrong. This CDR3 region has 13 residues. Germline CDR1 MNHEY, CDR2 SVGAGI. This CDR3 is CASRSTGRETQFF. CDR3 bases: TGTGCCAGCAGGTCCACGGGAAGGGAGACCCAGTTCTTC.

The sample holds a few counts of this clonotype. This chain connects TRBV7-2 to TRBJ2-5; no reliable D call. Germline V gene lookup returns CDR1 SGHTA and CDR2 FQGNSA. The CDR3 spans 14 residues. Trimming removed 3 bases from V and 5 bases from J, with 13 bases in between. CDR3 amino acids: CASSFLGDGETQYF. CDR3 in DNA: TGTGCCAGCAGCTTTCTCGGAGACGGGGAGACCCAGTACTTC.

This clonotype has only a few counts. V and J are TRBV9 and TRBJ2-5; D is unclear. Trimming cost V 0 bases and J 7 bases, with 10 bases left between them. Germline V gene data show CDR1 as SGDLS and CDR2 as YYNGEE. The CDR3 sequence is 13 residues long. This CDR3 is CASSVGGAGTQYF. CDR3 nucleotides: TGTGCCAGCAGCGTAGGTGGCGCCGGGACCCAGTACTTC.

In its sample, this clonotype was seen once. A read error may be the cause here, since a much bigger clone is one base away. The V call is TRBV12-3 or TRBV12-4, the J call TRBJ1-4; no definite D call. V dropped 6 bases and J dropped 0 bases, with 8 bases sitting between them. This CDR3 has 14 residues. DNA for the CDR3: TGTGCCAGCAGCTGTGGGGCAACTAATGAAAAACTGTTTTTT. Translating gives CASSCGATNEKLFF.

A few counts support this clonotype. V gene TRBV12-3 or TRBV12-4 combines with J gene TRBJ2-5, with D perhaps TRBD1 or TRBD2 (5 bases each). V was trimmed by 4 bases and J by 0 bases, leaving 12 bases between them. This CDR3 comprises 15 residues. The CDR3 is CASSSSGRDQETQYF. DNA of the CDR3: TGTGCCAGCAGTTCCTCGGGGCGAGACCAAGAGACCCAGTACTTC.

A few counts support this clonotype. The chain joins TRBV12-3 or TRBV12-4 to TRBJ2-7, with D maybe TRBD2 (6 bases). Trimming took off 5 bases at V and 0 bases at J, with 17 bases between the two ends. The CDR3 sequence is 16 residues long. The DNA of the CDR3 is TGTGCCAGCAGTCCGCGCCCTAGCGTCAACTCCTACGAGCAGTACTTC. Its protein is CASSPRPSVNSYEQYF.

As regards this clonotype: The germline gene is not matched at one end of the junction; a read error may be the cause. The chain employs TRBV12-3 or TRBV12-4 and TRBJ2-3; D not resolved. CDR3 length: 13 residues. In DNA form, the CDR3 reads TGTGCCAGCAAGGACCAAAACACAGATACGCGGTATTTT. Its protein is CASKDQNTDTRYF.

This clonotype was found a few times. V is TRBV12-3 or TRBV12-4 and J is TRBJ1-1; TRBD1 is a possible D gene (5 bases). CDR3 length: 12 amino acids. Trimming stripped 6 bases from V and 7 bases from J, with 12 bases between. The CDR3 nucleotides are TGTGCCAGCAGCTATTACAGGAGTGAAGCTTTCTTT. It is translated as CASSYYRSEAFF.

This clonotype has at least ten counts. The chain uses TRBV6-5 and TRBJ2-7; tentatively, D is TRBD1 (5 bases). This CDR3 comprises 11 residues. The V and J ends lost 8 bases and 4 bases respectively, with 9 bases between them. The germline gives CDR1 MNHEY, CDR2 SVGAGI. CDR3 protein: CASGRQYEQYF. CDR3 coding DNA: TGTGCCAGCGGTAGACAGTACGAGCAGTACTTC.

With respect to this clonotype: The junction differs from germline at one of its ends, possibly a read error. The DNA for the CDR3 is TGTGCCAGCAGCGAGACAGTGACTAACTACGGCTACACCTTC. Translated: CASSETVTNYGYTF. V gene TRBV5-4 combines with J gene TRBJ1-2, with D possibly being TRBD1 (5 bases). CDR1 is SGHNT and CDR2 is YYREEE in the germline V gene (reference sequence). The CDR3 has 14 residues.

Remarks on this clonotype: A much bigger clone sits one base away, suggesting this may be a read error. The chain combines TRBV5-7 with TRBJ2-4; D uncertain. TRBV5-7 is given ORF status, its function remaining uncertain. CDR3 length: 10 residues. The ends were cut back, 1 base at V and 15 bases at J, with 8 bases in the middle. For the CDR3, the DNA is TGTGCCAGCAGCTTGCCAGTGTGGTACTTC. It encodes CASSLPVWYF.

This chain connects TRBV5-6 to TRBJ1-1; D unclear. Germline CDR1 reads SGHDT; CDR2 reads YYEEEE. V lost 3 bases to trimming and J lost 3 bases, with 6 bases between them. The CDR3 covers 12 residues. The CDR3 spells CASSSEYTEAFF. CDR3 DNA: TGTGCCAGCAGCTCAGAATACACTGAAGCTTTCTTT.

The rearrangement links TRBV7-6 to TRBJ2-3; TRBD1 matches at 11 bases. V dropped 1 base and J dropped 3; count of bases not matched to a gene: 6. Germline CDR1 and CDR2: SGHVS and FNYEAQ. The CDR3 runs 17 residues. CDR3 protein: CASSLGAGTGGTDTQYF. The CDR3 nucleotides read TGTGCCAGCAGCTTAGGGGCCGGGACAGGGGGGACAGATACGCAGTATTTT.

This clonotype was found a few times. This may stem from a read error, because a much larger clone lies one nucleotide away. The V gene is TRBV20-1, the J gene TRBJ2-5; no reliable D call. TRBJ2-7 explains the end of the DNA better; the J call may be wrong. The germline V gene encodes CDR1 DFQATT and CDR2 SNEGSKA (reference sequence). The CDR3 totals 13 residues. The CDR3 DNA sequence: TGCAGTGCTAGAGATACGAATACCTACGAGCAGTACTTC. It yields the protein CSARDTNTYEQYF.

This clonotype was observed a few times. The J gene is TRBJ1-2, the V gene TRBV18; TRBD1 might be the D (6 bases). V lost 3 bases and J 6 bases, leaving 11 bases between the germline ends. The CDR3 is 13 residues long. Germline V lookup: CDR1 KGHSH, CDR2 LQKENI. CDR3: CASSPRQVDGYTF. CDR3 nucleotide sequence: TGTGCCAGCTCACCCCGACAGGTTGATGGCTACACCTTC.

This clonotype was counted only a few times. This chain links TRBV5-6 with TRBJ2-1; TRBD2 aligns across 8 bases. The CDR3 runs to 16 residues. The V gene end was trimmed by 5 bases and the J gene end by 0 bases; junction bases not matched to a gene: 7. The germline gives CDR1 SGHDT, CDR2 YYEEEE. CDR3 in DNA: TGTGCCAGCAGACTAAGGACTAGCCACTCCTACAATGAGCAGTTCTTC. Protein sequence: CASRLRTSHSYNEQFF.

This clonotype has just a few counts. In DNA form, the CDR3 reads TGTGCCAGCAGTGATGCGGGGAGGGGCGACTACAATGAGCAGTACTTC. Translated, it gives CASSDAGRGDYNEQYF. The chain joins TRBV25-1 to TRBJ2-4; 7 positions match TRBD2. The CDR3 runs 16 residues. CDR1 is MGHDK and CDR2 is SYGVNS in the germline V gene. V lost 3 bases, J lost 13 bases, and 18 bases stayed unmatched.